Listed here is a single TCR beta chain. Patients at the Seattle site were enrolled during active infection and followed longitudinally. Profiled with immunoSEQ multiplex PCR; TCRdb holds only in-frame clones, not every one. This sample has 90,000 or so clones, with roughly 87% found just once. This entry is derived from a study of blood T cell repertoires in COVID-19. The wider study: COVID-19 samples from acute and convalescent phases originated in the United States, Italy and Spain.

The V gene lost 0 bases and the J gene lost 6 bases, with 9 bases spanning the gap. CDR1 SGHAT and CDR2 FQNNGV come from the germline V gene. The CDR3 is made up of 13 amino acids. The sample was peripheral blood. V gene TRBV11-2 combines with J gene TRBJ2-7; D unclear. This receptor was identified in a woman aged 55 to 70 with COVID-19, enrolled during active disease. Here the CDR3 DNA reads TGTGCCAGCAGCTTAGAGACTTTCGGCGAGCAGTACTTC. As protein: CASSLETFGEQYF.